This T cell receptor (beta chain) was identified during a study of blood T cell repertoires in COVID-19. Study as a whole: From the United States, Italy and Spain came samples of acute and convalescent COVID-19. PBMCs, B-cell-depleted T cells, or T cells were the source of the cDNA or gDNA that made up the material.

CDR3 length: 13 amino acids. Trimming stripped 3 bases from V and 5 bases from J, with 10 bases between. Germline-derived CDR1 and CDR2 are MDHEN and SYDVKM. Under the authors' procedure: How many nucleated cells were present was estimated from reference gene primer amplification. The assay was immunoSEQ multiplex PCR, and TCRdb's table has in-frame clones only and misses some. The DNA was the basis for D and trimming; V, J and clone size are from that table. The sample holds hundreds of thousands of clones, around 88% seen once. It was during active infection that Seattle patients were enrolled and then longitudinally followed.

The rearrangement links TRBV28 to TRBJ1-1; D may be TRBD1 (5 bases). This receptor was identified in a woman in her thirties with COVID-19, enrolled during active disease. What was sequenced was peripheral blood. The CDR3 sequence is CASSLQGWTEAFF. CDR3 nucleotide sequence: TGTGCCAGCAGTTTGCAGGGTTGGACTGAAGCTTTCTTT.